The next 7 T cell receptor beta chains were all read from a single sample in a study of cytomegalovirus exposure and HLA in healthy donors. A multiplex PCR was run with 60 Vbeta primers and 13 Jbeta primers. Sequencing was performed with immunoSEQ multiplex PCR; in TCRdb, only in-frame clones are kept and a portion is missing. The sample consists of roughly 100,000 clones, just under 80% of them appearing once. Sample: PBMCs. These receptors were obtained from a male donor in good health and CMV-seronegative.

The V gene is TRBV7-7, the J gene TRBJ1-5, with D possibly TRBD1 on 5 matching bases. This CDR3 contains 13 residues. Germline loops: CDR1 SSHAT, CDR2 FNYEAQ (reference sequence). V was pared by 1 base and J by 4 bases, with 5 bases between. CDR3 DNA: TGTGCCAGCAGCTTAGACAGGAATCAGCCCCAGCATTTT. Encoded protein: CASSLDRNQPQHF.

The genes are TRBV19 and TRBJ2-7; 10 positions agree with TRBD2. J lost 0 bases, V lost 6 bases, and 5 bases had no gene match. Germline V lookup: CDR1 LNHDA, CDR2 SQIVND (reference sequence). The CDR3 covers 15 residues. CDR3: CASRLAGRGSYEQYF. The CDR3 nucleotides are TGTGCCAGTAGACTAGCGGGAAGGGGCTCCTACGAGCAGTACTTC.

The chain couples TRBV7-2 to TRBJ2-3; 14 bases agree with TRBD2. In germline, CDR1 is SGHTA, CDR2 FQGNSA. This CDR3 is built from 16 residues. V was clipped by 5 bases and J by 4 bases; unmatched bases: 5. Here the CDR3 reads CASSQGLAGESDTQYF. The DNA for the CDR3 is TGTGCCAGCAGCCAGGGACTAGCGGGAGAATCAGATACGCAGTATTTT.

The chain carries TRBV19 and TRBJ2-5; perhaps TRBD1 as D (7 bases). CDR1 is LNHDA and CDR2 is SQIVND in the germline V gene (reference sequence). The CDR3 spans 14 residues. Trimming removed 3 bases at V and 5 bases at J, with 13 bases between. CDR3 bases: TGTGCCAGTAGTATCTCGACAGGGAGGGAGACCCAGTACTTC. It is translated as CASSISTGRETQYF.

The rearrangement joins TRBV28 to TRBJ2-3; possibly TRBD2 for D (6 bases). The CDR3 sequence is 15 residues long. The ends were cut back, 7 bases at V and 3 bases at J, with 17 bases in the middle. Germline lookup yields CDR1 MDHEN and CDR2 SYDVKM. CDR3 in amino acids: CASTYGGERTDTQYF. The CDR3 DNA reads TGTGCCAGCACCTACGGGGGAGAGCGTACAGATACGCAGTATTTT.

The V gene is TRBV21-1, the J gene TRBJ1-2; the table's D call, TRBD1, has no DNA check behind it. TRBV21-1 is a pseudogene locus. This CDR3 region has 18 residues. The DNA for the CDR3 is TGTGCCAGCAGCAAAGTTATTGGAGAGGACAGGGGCCACTATGGCTACACCTTC. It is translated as CASSKVIGEDRGHYGYTF.

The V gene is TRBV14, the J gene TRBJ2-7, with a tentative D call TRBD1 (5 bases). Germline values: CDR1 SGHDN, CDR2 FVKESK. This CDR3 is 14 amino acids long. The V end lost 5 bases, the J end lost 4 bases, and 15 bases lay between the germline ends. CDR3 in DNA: TGTGCCAGCAGCGGGTTCGACAGCTTTTACGAGCAGTACTTC. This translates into CASSGFDSFYEQYF.